In this sample, the clone carrying this T cell receptor beta chain turned up a few times. The entry originates in a study of blood T cell repertoires in COVID-19. The CDR3 is 15 amino acids. With 1 base clipped from V and 5 bases from J, the junction kept 6 bases outside the gene matches. Germline V gene lookup returns CDR1 SGHTA and CDR2 FQGNSA. Generated by immunoSEQ multiplex PCR, the TCRdb table keeps only in-frame clones and is missing some. The sample has about 330,000 clones, about 92% seen once. The clonotype comes from a woman aged 25 to 39 who had recovered from COVID-19. The chain has TRBV7-2 and TRBJ1-1; 8 nucleotides agree with TRBD1. What was sequenced was PBMCs or T cells enriched from blood (not recorded which). CDR3: CASSLESTGETEAFF. Written as DNA, the CDR3 is TGTGCCAGCAGCTTAGAATCGACAGGGGAAACTGAAGCTTTCTTT.